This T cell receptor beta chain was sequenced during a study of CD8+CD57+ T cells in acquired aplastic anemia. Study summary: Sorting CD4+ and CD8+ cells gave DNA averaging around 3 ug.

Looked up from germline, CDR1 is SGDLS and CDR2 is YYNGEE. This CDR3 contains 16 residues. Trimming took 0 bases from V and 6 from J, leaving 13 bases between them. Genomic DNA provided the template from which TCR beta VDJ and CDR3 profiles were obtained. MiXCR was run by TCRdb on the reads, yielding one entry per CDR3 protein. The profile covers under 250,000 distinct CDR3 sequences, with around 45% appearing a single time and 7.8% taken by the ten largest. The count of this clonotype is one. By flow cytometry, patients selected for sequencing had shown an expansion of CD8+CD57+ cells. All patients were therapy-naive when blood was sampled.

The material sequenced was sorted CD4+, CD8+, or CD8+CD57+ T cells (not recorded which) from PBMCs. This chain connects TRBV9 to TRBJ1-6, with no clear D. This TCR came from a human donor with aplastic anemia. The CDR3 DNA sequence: TGTGCCAGCAGCGTAGGACCAGGAGGGAGTAATTCACCCCTCCACTTT. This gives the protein CASSVGPGGSNSPLHF.